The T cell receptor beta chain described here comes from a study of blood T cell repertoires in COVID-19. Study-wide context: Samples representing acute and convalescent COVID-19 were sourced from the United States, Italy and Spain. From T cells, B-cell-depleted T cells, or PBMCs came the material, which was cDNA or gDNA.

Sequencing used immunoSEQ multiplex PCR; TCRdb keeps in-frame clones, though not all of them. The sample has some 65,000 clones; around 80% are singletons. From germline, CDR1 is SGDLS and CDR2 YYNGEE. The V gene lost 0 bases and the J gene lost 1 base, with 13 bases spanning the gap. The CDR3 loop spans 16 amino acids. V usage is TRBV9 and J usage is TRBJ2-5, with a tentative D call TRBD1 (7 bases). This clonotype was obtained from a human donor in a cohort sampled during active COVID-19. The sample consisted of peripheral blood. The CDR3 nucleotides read TGTGCCAGCAGCGTAGGAGGCGGGACAGTCCAAGAGACCCAGTACTTC. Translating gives CASSVGGGTVQETQYF.